This section outlines one T cell receptor (beta chain) sequence together with its context. The antigen is not known. This sample was taken from a study of OX40 agonist ivuxolimab in advanced cancers. General study results and limits: Expanded peripheral T-cell antigen specificity went undetermined.

Generated by immunoSEQ multiplex PCR, the TCRdb table keeps only in-frame clones and is missing some. This table has more than 70,000 clones, just over 90% appearing once. This specimen consisted of CD4+ or CD8+ T cells sorted from blood, obtained in a trial of the OX40 agonist ivuxolimab. The sequence was collected from an adult with an advanced solid tumor such as melanoma, head and neck, liver or kidney cancer.

CDR3 loop: CASRPDRVGYEQYF. The CDR3 DNA reads TGTGCCAGCAGGCCGGACAGGGTAGGCTACGAGCAGTACTTC. This chain uses TRBV28 with TRBJ2-7, with 8 bases matching TRBD1. CDR3 length equals 14 residues. The germline CDR1 and CDR2 sequences are MDHEN and SYDVKM. V lost 6 bases, J lost 3 bases, and 7 bases stayed unmatched.